Listed below are T cell receptor beta chains from one sample, sequenced in a study of Ad26.COV2.S vaccination and SARS-CoV-2 variants. Clones were sequenced by immunoSEQ multiplex PCR, and TCRdb holds only the in-frame ones, with some missing. The sample contains roughly 700,000 clones, roughly nine tenths of which appear only once. The sample here was peripheral blood, taken in a trial of Ad26.COV2.S vaccine versus placebo. The source is a person aged 18-65 years who received the Ad26.COV2.S COVID-19 vaccine or a placebo. Both conserved end residues are part of each CDR3. Each record gives: J gene, D gene, clone size, V gene, CDR3 protein, CDR3 DNA. The D gene is left open where the match is weak. Size is omitted from some rows. Given values are once, few, many or a class for expanded clones.

j_call: TRBJ2-7
d_call: TRBD2
clone_size: NA
v_call: TRBV29-1
cdr3_aa: CSVEGSGTTYEQYF
cdr3_nt: TGCAGCGTTGAAGGTAGCGGGACAACCTACGAGCAGTACTTC

j_call: TRBJ1-2
d_call: NA
clone_size: NA
v_call: TRBV10-3
cdr3_aa: CAISAPAGHGYTF
cdr3_nt: TGTGCCATCAGTGCTCCGGCGGGTCATGGCTACACCTTC

j_call: TRBJ1-1
d_call: NA
clone_size: NA
v_call: TRBV25-1
cdr3_aa: CASRNMADTEAFF
cdr3_nt: TGTGCCAGCAGGAACATGGCGGACACTGAAGCTTTCTTT

j_call: TRBJ1-1
d_call: NA
clone_size: NA
v_call: TRBV7-3
cdr3_aa: CASSLTRTKIGTEAFF
cdr3_nt: TGTGCCAGCAGCTTAACTCGGACGAAAATAGGCACTGAAGCTTTCTTT

j_call: TRBJ2-5
d_call: NA
clone_size: NA
v_call: TRBV12-5
cdr3_aa: CASGLGAGQETQYF
cdr3_nt: TGTGCTAGTGGTCTGGGGGCGGGGCAAGAGACCCAGTACTTC

j_call: TRBJ2-3
d_call: NA
clone_size: NA
v_call: TRBV19
cdr3_aa: CASSTGNQRYF
cdr3_nt: TGTGCCAGTAGTACCGGGAACCAAAGGTATTTT

j_call: TRBJ2-1
d_call: TRBD1
clone_size: NA
v_call: TRBV7-2
cdr3_aa: CASSLGNRGLREQFF
cdr3_nt: TGTGCCAGCAGCCTGGGTAACAGGGGGCTGCGTGAGCAGTTCTTC

j_call: TRBJ1-1
d_call: NA
clone_size: NA
v_call: TRBV5-1
cdr3_aa: CASSFEGGTEAFF
cdr3_nt: TGCGCCAGCAGTTTTGAGGGAGGCACTGAAGCTTTCTTT

j_call: TRBJ2-2
d_call: NA
clone_size: NA
v_call: TRBV24-1
cdr3_aa: CATSDLGELELFF
cdr3_nt: TGTGCCACCAGTGACCTAGGGGAGTTGGAGCTGTTTTTT

j_call: TRBJ1-5
d_call: TRBD1
clone_size: NA
v_call: TRBV7-2
cdr3_aa: CASSRDRGNQPQHF
cdr3_nt: TGTGCCAGCAGCCGCGACAGGGGCAATCAGCCCCAGCATTTT

j_call: TRBJ2-5
d_call: NA
clone_size: NA
v_call: TRBV29-1
cdr3_aa: CSSRRQEKYQETQYF
cdr3_nt: TGCAGCTCGAGGAGGCAGGAAAAATACCAAGAGACCCAGTACTTC

j_call: TRBJ2-1
d_call: NA
clone_size: NA
v_call: TRBV30
cdr3_aa: CAWRVLSYEQFF
cdr3_nt: TGTGCCTGGAGGGTACTTAGCTATGAGCAGTTCTTC

j_call: TRBJ1-1
d_call: NA
clone_size: once
v_call: TRBV5-4
cdr3_aa: CASSFTGWDTEAFF
cdr3_nt: TGTGCCAGCAGCTTTACAGGATGGGACACTGAAGCTTTCTTT

j_call: TRBJ2-2
d_call: NA
clone_size: few
v_call: TRBV4-1
cdr3_aa: CASLGGTGELFF
cdr3_nt: TGCGCCAGCCTCGGGGGCACCGGGGAGCTGTTTTTT

j_call: TRBJ2-7
d_call: NA
clone_size: NA
v_call: TRBV7-2
cdr3_aa: CASSLVVWYEQYF
cdr3_nt: TGTGCCAGCAGCTTAGTTGTCTGGTACGAGCAGTACTTC

j_call: TRBJ1-2
d_call: NA
clone_size: NA
v_call: TRBV6-1
cdr3_aa: CASSERGGIGYTF
cdr3_nt: TGTGCCAGCAGTGAACGGGGAGGAATTGGCTACACCTTC

j_call: TRBJ2-1
d_call: NA
clone_size: NA
v_call: TRBV10-3
cdr3_aa: CATGERYNEQFF
cdr3_nt: TGTGCCACCGGGGAGAGGTACAATGAGCAGTTCTTC

j_call: TRBJ2-5
d_call: TRBD2
clone_size: NA
v_call: TRBV2
cdr3_aa: CASSEMERGTVTQYF
cdr3_nt: TGTGCCAGCAGTGAAATGGAGCGGGGAACGGTGACCCAGTACTTC

j_call: TRBJ2-7
d_call: NA
clone_size: NA
v_call: TRBV11-2
cdr3_aa: CASSFGSRPDEQYF
cdr3_nt: TGTGCCAGCAGCTTTGGCAGTCGCCCTGACGAGCAGTACTTC

j_call: TRBJ2-7
d_call: NA
clone_size: NA
v_call: TRBV18
cdr3_aa: CASSPSGSYEQYF
cdr3_nt: TGTGCCAGCTCACCGTCCGGGTCCTACGAGCAGTACTTC

j_call: TRBJ2-7
d_call: NA
clone_size: few
v_call: TRBV18
cdr3_aa: CASSPGQVFYEQYF
cdr3_nt: TGTGCCAGCTCACCGGGGCAGGTTTTCTACGAGCAGTACTTC

j_call: TRBJ1-6
d_call: NA
clone_size: NA
v_call: TRBV2
cdr3_aa: CASSIDRVSLHF
cdr3_nt: TGTGCCAGCAGTATAGACCGAGTATCCCTCCACTTT

j_call: TRBJ1-1
d_call: NA
clone_size: NA
v_call: TRBV9
cdr3_aa: CASSGRYTEAFF
cdr3_nt: TGTGCCAGCAGCGGCAGATACACTGAAGCTTTCTTT

j_call: TRBJ1-1
d_call: NA
clone_size: NA
v_call: TRBV14
cdr3_aa: CASSQAAMNTEAFF
cdr3_nt: TGTGCCAGCAGCCAAGCAGCTATGAACACTGAAGCTTTCTTT